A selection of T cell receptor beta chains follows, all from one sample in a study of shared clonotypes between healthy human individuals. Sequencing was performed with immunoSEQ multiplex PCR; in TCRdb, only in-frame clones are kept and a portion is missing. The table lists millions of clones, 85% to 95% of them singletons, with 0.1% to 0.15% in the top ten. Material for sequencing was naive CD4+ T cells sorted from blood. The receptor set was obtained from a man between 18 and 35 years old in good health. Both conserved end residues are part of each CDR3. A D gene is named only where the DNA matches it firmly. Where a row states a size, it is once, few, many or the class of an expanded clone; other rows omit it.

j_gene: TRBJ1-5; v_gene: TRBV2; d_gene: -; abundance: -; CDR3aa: CASRDRSGSNQPQHF; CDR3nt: TGTGCCAGCAGGGACAGAAGCGGGAGCAATCAGCCCCAGCATTTT
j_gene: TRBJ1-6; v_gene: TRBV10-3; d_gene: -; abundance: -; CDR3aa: CAISDFLSGDSPLHF; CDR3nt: TGTGCCATCAGTGACTTCTTGTCGGGGGATTCACCCCTCCACTTT
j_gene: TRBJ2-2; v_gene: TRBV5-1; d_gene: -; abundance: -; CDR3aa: CASRGLGTGELFF; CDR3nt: TGCGCCAGCAGGGGCTTGGGCACCGGGGAGCTGTTTTTT
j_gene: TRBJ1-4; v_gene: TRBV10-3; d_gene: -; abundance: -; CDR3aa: CAISESPQGVGEKLFF; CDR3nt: TGTGCCATCAGTGAGTCGCCCCAGGGAGTAGGGGAAAAACTGTTTTTT
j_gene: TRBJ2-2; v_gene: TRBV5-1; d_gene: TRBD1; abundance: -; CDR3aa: CASTVDRGSHTGELFF; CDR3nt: TGCGCCAGCACCGTGGACAGGGGAAGCCACACCGGGGAGCTGTTTTTT
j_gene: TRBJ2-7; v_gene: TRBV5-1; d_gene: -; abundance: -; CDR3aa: CASSPTGVYEQYF; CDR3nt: TGCGCCAGCAGTCCAACAGGTGTCTACGAGCAGTACTTC
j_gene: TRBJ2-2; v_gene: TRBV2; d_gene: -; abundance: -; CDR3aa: CASSAQGNTGELFF; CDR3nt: TGTGCCAGCAGTGCACAGGGGAACACCGGGGAGCTGTTTTTT
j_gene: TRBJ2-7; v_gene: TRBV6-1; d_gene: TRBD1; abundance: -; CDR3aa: CASSEVDRGPYEQYF; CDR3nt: TGTGCCAGCAGTGAAGTGGACAGGGGGCCCTACGAGCAGTACTTC
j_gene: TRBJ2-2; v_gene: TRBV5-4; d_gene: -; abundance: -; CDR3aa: CASSSVPAGSNTGELFF; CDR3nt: -
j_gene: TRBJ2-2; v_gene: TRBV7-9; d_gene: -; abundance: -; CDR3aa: CASSELPSLNTGELFF; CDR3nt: TGTGCCAGCAGCGAACTCCCTTCACTCAACACCGGGGAGCTGTTTTTT
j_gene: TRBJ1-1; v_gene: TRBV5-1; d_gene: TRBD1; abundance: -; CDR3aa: CASSLTGATEAFF; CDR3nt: TGCGCCAGCAGCCTGACAGGGGCCACTGAAGCTTTCTTT
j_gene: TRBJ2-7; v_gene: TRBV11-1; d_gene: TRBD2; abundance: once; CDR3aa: CASSASGPYEQYF; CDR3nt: TGTGCCAGCAGCGCTAGCGGTCCCTACGAGCAGTACTTC
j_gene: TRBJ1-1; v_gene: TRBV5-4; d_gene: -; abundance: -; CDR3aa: CASSLAPTNTEAFF; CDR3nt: TGTGCCAGCAGCTTAGCACCTACTAACACTGAAGCTTTCTTT
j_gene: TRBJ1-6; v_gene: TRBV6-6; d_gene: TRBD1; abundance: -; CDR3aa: CASSRTGTGVSPLHF; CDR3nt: TGTGCCAGCAGTAGAACCGGGACAGGGGTTTCACCCCTCCACTTT
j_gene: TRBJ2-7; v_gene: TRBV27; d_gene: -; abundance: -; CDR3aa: CASSLRAALPYEQYF; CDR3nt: TGTGCCAGCAGTTTAAGAGCGGCCCTCCCCTACGAGCAGTACTTC
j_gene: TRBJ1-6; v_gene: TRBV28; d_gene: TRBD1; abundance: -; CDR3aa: CASSRRQGRNSPLHF; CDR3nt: TGTGCCAGCAGCCGACGACAGGGGCGAAATTCACCCCTCCACTTT
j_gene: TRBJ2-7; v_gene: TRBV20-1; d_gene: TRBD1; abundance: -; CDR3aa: CSARDQDRGDF; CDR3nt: TGCAGTGCTAGAGATCAGGACAGGGGGGACTTC
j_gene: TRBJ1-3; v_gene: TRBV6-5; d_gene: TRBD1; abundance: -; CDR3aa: CASSSNDRGTGNTIYF; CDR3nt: TGTGCCAGCAGTTCAAACGACAGGGGGACTGGAAACACCATATATTTT
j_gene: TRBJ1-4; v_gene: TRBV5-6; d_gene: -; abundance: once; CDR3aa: CASSFRGSYNEKLFF; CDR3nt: TGTGCCAGCAGCTTTCGGGGATCCTATAATGAAAAACTGTTTTTT
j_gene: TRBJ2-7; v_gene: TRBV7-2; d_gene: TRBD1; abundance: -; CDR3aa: CASSENRGSGYEQYF; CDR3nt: TGTGCCAGCAGCGAGAACAGGGGATCAGGATACGAGCAGTACTTC
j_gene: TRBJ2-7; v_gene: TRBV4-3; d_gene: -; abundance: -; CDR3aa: CASGGDFCFYEQYF; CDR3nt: TGCGCCAGCGGCGGGGACTTTTGTTTCTACGAGCAGTACTTC
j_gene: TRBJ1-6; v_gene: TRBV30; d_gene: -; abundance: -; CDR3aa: CAWSGLEGTPLHF; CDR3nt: TGTGCCTGGAGTGGTCTCGAGGGTACACCCCTCCACTTT
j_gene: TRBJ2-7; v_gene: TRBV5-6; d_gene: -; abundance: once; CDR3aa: CASSLGRSYEQYF; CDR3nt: TGTGCCAGCAGCTTGGGCAGATCCTACGAGCAGTACTTC
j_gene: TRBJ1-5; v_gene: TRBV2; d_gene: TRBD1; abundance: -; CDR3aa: CASRGGSGQVSNQPQHF; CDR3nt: TGTGCCAGCAGGGGCGGCTCGGGACAGGTCAGCAATCAGCCCCAGCATTTT
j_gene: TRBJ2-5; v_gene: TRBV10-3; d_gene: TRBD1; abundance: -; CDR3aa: CAISEDNKGTVQETQYF; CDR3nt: TGTGCCATCAGTGAGGACAATAAAGGGACAGTCCAAGAGACCCAGTACTTC
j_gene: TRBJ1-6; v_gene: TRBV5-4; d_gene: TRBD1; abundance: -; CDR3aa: CASSAQGGDNSPLHF; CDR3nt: TGTGCCAGCAGCGCACAGGGGGGGGATAATTCACCCCTCCACTTT
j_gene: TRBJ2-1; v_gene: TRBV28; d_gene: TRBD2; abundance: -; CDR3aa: CASSAPSGGDNEQFF; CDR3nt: TGTGCCAGCAGTGCCCCCAGCGGGGGGGACAATGAGCAGTTCTTC
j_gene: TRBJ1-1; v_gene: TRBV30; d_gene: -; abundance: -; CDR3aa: CAWSVPPGQKISEAFF; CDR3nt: TGTGCCTGGAGTGTACCACCGGGACAAAAGATCTCTGAAGCTTTCTTT
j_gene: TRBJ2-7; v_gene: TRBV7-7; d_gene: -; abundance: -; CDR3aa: CASSPRQGGEQYF; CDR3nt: TGTGCTAGCAGCCCCAGACAGGGAGGTGAGCAGTACTTC
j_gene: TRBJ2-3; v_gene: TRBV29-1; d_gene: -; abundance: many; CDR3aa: CSVAPGADTQYF; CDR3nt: TGCAGCGTTGCTCCAGGGGCAGATACGCAGTATTTT
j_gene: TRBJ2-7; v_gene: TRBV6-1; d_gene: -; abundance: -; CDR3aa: CASSEGGAGAYEQYF; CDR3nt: TGTGCCAGCAGTGAAGGGGGGGCTGGGGCCTACGAGCAGTACTTC
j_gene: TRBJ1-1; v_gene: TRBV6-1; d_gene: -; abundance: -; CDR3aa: CASSEAGGSRFNTEAFF; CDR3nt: TGTGCCAGCAGTGAAGCGGGGGGCAGCAGGTTTAACACTGAAGCTTTCTTT
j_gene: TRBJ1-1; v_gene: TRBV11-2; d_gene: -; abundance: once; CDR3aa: CASSLQRQATEAFF; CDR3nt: TGTGCCAGCAGTCTTCAAAGGCAGGCCACTGAAGCTTTCTTT
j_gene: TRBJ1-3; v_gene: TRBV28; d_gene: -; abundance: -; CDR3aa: CASTQGWAAGNTIYF; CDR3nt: TGTGCCAGCACCCAAGGATGGGCAGCAGGAAACACCATATATTTT
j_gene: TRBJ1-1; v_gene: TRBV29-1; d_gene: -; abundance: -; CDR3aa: CSVANTEAFF; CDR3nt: TGCAGCGTTGCAAACACTGAAGCTTTCTTT
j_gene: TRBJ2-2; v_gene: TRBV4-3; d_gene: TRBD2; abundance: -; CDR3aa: CASSQELPAGGTGELFF; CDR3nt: TGCGCCAGCAGCCAAGAGCTCCCAGCGGGAGGAACCGGGGAGCTGTTTTTT
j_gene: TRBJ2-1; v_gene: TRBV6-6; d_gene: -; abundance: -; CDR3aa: CASSFTPTGGEEQFF; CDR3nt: TGTGCCAGCAGTTTCACCCCGACGGGGGGCGAGGAGCAGTTCTTC
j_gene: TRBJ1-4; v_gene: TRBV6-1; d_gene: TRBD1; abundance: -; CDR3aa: CASSARDRGRGEKLFF; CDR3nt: TGTGCCAGCAGTGCCCGGGACAGGGGCCGAGGGGAAAAACTGTTTTTT
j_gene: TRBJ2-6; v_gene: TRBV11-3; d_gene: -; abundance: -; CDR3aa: CASSLGTGHGGANVLTF; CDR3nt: TGTGCCAGCAGCTTAGGTACCGGGCACGGTGGGGCCAACGTCCTGACTTTC
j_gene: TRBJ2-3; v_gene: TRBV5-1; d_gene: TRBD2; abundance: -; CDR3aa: CASSLGAGGPTDTQYF; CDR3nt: TGCGCCAGCAGCTTGGGGGCGGGAGGGCCAACAGATACGCAGTATTTT
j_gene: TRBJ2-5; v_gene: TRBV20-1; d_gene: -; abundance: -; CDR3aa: CSARKKETQYF; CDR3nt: TGCAGTGCTCGAAAGAAGGAGACCCAGTACTTC